Following are 19 T cell receptor beta chains from one sample sequenced in a study of T cell responses to AZD1222 COVID-19 vaccine. Measured with immunoSEQ multiplex PCR; TCRdb has only the in-frame clones, and not every one. The top ten clones hold around 4% of a sample with 150,000 to 200,000 clones, approximately 93% of them seen once. The starting material was peripheral blood, obtained on day 0 of AZD1222 vaccination. The source of these receptors is an adult in good health.

The genes are TRBV13 and TRBJ1-1; D remains unclear. V dropped 5 bases and J dropped 1 base, with 14 bases sitting between them. This CDR3 is 15 amino acids long. The germline gives CDR1 PRHDT, CDR2 FYEKMQ (reference sequence). The CDR3 sequence is CASSAPTGPNTEAFF. The CDR3 DNA sequence: TGTGCCAGCAGCGCCCCGACCGGCCCGAACACTGAAGCTTTCTTT.

The V and J genes are TRBV5-1 and TRBJ1-1; perhaps TRBD1 as D (5 bases). This CDR3 spans 15 amino acids. V was pared by 0 bases and J by 0 bases, with 9 bases between. Per the germline V gene, CDR1 is SGHRS and CDR2 is YFSETQ. CDR3 DNA sequence: TGCGCCAGCAGCTTGGTTGGGGGTCTGAACACTGAAGCTTTCTTT. Its translation is CASSLVGGLNTEAFF.

The genes are TRBV6-1 and TRBJ1-5; D perhaps matches TRBD1 (6 bases). CDR1 MNHNS and CDR2 SASEGT come from the germline V gene. V lost 3 bases to trimming and J lost 6 bases, with 18 bases between them. The CDR3 covers 16 residues. The CDR3 loop is CASSDLGGASGQPQHF. Written as DNA, the CDR3 is TGTGCCAGCAGTGATTTGGGGGGCGCCTCGGGTCAGCCCCAGCATTTT.

Here the CDR3 DNA reads TGTGCCAGCAGCTTGGCTGGCGTCGGGACAGCCTACAATGAGCAGTTCTTC. This sequence encodes CASSLAGVGTAYNEQFF. The rearrangement joins TRBV5-5 to TRBJ2-1, with 7 bases identical to TRBD1. The germline V gene has CDR1 SGHKS and CDR2 YYEKEE (reference sequence). This CDR3 region has 17 residues. J lost 2 bases, V lost 0 bases, and 8 bases had no gene match.

This sequence joins TRBV14 and TRBJ1-1, with a possible D match to TRBD1 (6 bases). CDR3 length: 13 residues. Germline CDR1 is SGHDN and CDR2 is FVKESK. V lost 2 bases to trimming and J lost 4 bases, with 8 bases between them. The CDR3 DNA reads as TGTGCCAGCAGCCAATCCAGGGGCACTGAAGCTTTCTTT. Translation gives CASSQSRGTEAFF.

The genes are TRBV30 and TRBJ1-4; D remains unclear. V was shortened by 0 bases and J by 7 bases, with 12 bases between the two germline ends. There are 14 residues in the CDR3. CDR1 is GTSNPN, CDR2 SVGIG, per germline (reference sequence). CDR3: CAWSVHGFTEKLFF. The CDR3 DNA sequence: TGTGCCTGGAGTGTACACGGGTTTACTGAAAAACTGTTTTTT.

The chain carries TRBV5-6 and TRBJ2-3, with 8 bases matching TRBD1. Trimming cost V 3 bases and J 2 bases; bases outside gene matches: 17. This CDR3 comprises 19 residues. Germline-derived CDR1 and CDR2 are SGHDT and YYEEEE. In DNA, the CDR3 is TGTGCCAGCAGCTCCCCGGGACAGGCCTTATTCTTTTCCACAGATACGCAGTATTTT. This gives the protein CASSSPGQALFFSTDTQYF.

This chain joins TRBV3-1 (or the pseudogene TRBV3-2) and TRBJ2-1; D remains ambiguous. Germline V gives CDR1 LGHDT, CDR2 YNNKEL (reference sequence). V lost 3 bases and J 4 bases, leaving 10 bases between the germline ends. The CDR3 length is 14 residues. The DNA for the CDR3 is TGTGCCAGCAGCCATCAGACTTTTTACAATGAGCAGTTCTTC. The encoded protein is CASSHQTFYNEQFF.

The CDR3 sequence: CASSELRQGGGYTF. The DNA of the CDR3 is TGCGCCAGCAGTGAGTTGAGACAGGGCGGAGGCTACACCTTC. This rearrangement joins TRBV10-1 to TRBJ1-2; 7 bases match TRBD1. CDR3 length equals 14 residues. Germline V CDR1 and CDR2: WNHNN, SYGVQD (reference sequence). V dropped 1 base and J dropped 8; count of bases not matched to a gene: 7.

The chain employs TRBV19 and TRBJ1-2; 7 nucleotides line up with TRBD1. Losses at the gene ends were 5 bases for V and 6 bases for J; bases not matched to a gene: 6. The germline gives CDR1 LNHDA, CDR2 SQIVND (reference sequence). This CDR3 is built from 13 residues. CDR3 loop: CASSLQGEDGYTF. CDR3 DNA sequence: TGTGCCAGTAGTTTGCAGGGGGAGGATGGCTACACCTTC.

This chain links TRBV7-9 with TRBJ1-1; D might be TRBD1 (6 bases). Germline CDR1 reads SEHNR; CDR2 reads FQNEAQ (reference sequence). The ends were cut back, 3 bases at V and 1 base at J, with 15 bases in the middle. There are 16 residues in the CDR3. The CDR3 loop is CASSLPSGTPNTEAFF. CDR3 bases: TGTGCCAGCAGCTTGCCCTCCGGGACACCGAACACTGAAGCTTTCTTT.

The CDR3 sequence is CAISESGLQETQYF. CDR3 coding DNA: TGTGCCATCAGTGAGTCGGGACTCCAAGAGACCCAGTACTTC. The V gene is TRBV10-3, the J gene TRBJ2-5; TRBD2 is a possible D gene (6 bases). V lost 0 bases and J lost 1, with 6 bases in between. The germline V gene has CDR1 ENHRY and CDR2 SYGVKD. This CDR3 has 14 residues.

The rearrangement uses TRBV19 and TRBJ2-3; D remains ambiguous. The V end lost 5 bases, the J end lost 2 bases, and 2 bases lay between the germline ends. The CDR3 loop spans 11 amino acids. Germline V CDR1 and CDR2: LNHDA, SQIVND (reference sequence). The DNA of the CDR3 is TGTGCCAGTAGTTACACAGATACGCAGTATTTT. Amino acid sequence: CASSYTDTQYF.

The chain has TRBV20-1 and TRBJ1-5; D gene unclear. Germline V CDR1 and CDR2: DFQATT, SNEGSKA (reference sequence). V was cut by 4 bases and J by 3 bases, with 10 bases left in between. The CDR3 is 13 amino acids. CDR3 sequence (DNA): TGCAGTGCTAATGAATGGGACAATCAGCCCCAGCATTTT. This sequence encodes CSANEWDNQPQHF.

This clone showed up just once. V and J are TRBV7-9 and TRBJ1-1, with TRBD1 matching over 8 bases. Germline lookup yields CDR1 SEHNR and CDR2 FQNEAQ (reference sequence). The CDR3 spans 14 residues. J lost 4 bases, V lost 5 bases, and 6 bases had no gene match. The DNA for the CDR3 is TGTGCCAGCAGCCCCCCGGACAGGGCCACTGAAGCTTTCTTT. Protein: CASSPPDRATEAFF.

This clone showed up just a few times. The chain is built from TRBV5-1 and TRBJ1-6; D ambiguous. Germline V CDR1 and CDR2: SGHRS, YFSETQ. This CDR3 region has 15 residues. The ends were cut back, 0 bases at V and 8 bases at J, with 12 bases in the middle. CDR3 residues: CASSLEGGWDSPLHF. The CDR3 region has the DNA TGCGCCAGCAGCTTGGAGGGTGGCTGGGATTCACCCCTCCACTTT.

The chain couples TRBV7-8 to TRBJ2-6; 10 bases match TRBD2. Looked up from germline, CDR1 is SGHVS and CDR2 is FQNEAQ. The CDR3 consists of 16 residues. V lost 5 bases and J lost 3; bases outside the gene matches: 4. The CDR3 region is CASSPSGGYGANVLTF. CDR3 coding DNA: TGTGCCAGCAGCCCTAGCGGGGGATATGGGGCCAACGTCCTGACTTTC.

The CDR3 DNA is TGTGCCAGCAGTTCTTCCCCATCTACAGTATTACTCATGAACACTGAAGCTTTCTTT. Translating gives CASSSSPSTVLLMNTEAFF. This rearrangement joins TRBV11-3 to TRBJ1-1; D is unresolved. Per the germline V gene, CDR1 is SGHNT and CDR2 is YENEEA. Between the trimmed V and J ends, which lost 6 bases and 0 bases, there was a span of 26 bases. This CDR3 has 19 residues.

V is TRBV7-6 and J is TRBJ2-1, with a tentative D call TRBD2 (5 bases). The germline CDR1 and CDR2 sequences are SGHVS and FNYEAQ. Deletions cut 0 bases from V and 8 bases from J, with 14 bases between. The CDR3 sequence is 15 residues long. As DNA, the CDR3 is TGTGCCAGCAGCTTAGCCACTAGTTCTTCGGATGAGCAGTTCTTC. Protein product: CASSLATSSSDEQFF.